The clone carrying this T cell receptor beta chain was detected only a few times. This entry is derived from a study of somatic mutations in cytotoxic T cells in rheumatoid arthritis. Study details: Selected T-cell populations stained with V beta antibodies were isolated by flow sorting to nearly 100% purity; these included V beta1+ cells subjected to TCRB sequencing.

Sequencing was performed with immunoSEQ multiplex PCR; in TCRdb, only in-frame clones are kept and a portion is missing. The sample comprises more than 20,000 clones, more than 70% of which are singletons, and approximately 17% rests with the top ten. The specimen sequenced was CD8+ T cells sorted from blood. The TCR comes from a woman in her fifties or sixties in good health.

The CDR3 sequence: CASSQGRAASSYNSPLHF. The CDR3, as DNA: TGCGCCAGCAGCCAAGGCAGGGCAGCGAGCTCCTATAATTCACCCCTCCACTTT. The chain links TRBV4-3 to TRBJ1-6, with D possibly being TRBD1 (5 bases). Trimming shortened V by 1 base and J by 0 bases, and 13 bases separated the two germline ends. Looked up from germline, CDR1 is LGHNA and CDR2 is YSLEER. The CDR3 runs to 18 residues.